These 13 T cell receptor beta chains came from one sample sequenced in a study of blood T cell repertoires in COVID-19. Generated by immunoSEQ multiplex PCR, the TCRdb table keeps only in-frame clones and is missing some. The sample records approximately 150,000 clones, 65% to 85% being singletons. Specimen: peripheral blood. Receptor source: a woman aged 45-65 years with acute or convalescent COVID-19.

This rearrangement joins TRBV5-1 to TRBJ1-5; a weak D match, TRBD1 (6 bases). V lost 5 bases, J lost 4 bases, and 16 bases lay in between. CDR3 length: 15 amino acids. Germline CDR1 SGHRS, CDR2 YFSETQ. The DNA for the CDR3 is TGCGCCAGCAGTCCCCAATCAGGGGAAAATCAGCCCCAGCATTTT. This gives the protein CASSPQSGENQPQHF.

The V call is TRBV29-1, the J call TRBJ1-1; no clear D. The CDR3 consists of 15 residues. Germline CDR1 is SQVTM and CDR2 is ANQGSEA. V shed 3 bases and J shed 0 bases, with 14 bases lying between them. The CDR3 DNA reads as TGCAGCGTTGATAGGGTCCCGGGGTTGAACACTGAAGCTTTCTTT. Amino acids: CSVDRVPGLNTEAFF. The entire variable domain, with the rest obtained from reference TRBV29-1 and TRBJ1-1, is as follows: SAVISQKPSRDICQRGTSLTIQCQVDSQVTMMFWYRQQPGQSLTLIATANQGSEATYESGFVIDKFPISRPNLTFSTLTVSNMSPEDSSIYLCSVDRVPGLNTEAFFGQGTRLTVV.

This clone came up many times. The chain's CDR3 is CASSTTGRPEEKLFF. The CDR3 DNA follows: TGTGCCAGCAGCACGACAGGGAGGCCTGAAGAAAAACTGTTTTTT. This chain links TRBV9 with TRBJ1-4; 7 positions agree with TRBD1. The CDR3 runs to 15 residues. V gave up 4 bases and J gave up 8 bases; unmatched junction bases: 11. Germline lookup yields CDR1 SGDLS and CDR2 YYNGEE.

The rearrangement links TRBV5-4 to TRBJ1-1; 7 nucleotides match TRBD1. Trimming took 4 bases from V and 1 from J; bases not matched to a gene: 10. Germline loops: CDR1 SGHNT, CDR2 YYREEE (reference sequence). This CDR3 has 16 amino acids. As DNA, the CDR3 is TGTGCCAGCAGCGTCTCCGGGACAGATACGAACACTGAAGCTTTCTTT. As protein: CASSVSGTDTNTEAFF.

This clone appeared a single time. CDR3 amino acids: CASSYPGAWGYTF. DNA of the CDR3: TGTGCCAGCAGTTACCCGGGTGCGTGGGGCTACACCTTC. The chain is built from TRBV6-2 or TRBV6-3 and TRBJ1-2; the D is unclear. The V gene lost 2 bases and the J gene lost 8 bases, with 12 bases spanning the gap. CDR3 length: 13 amino acids. Looked up from germline, CDR1 is MNHEY and CDR2 is SVGEGT.

This sequence joins TRBV6-5 and TRBJ2-1, with 15 positions matching TRBD2. V shed 4 bases, J shed 6 bases, and the junction held 4 bases outside the gene matches. This CDR3 spans 16 amino acids. Germline CDR1 and CDR2: MNHEY and SVGAGI. The CDR3 nucleotides read TGTGCCAGCAGTTCCTGGACTAGCGGGGGGGGCAATGAGCAGTTCTTC. It encodes CASSSWTSGGGNEQFF.

V usage is TRBV5-4 and J usage is TRBJ2-2; TRBD2 matches at 8 bases. Germline CDR1 SGHNT, CDR2 YYREEE (reference sequence). The CDR3 consists of 14 residues. After removal of 6 bases from V and 5 bases from J, the junction contained 6 bases not matched to a gene. The CDR3 DNA reads TGTGCCAGCACGGGGACTAGGGATACCGGGGAGCTGTTTTTT. Protein: CASTGTRDTGELFF.

The J gene is TRBJ2-2, the V gene TRBV6-5, with 11 bases aligning to TRBD1. The junction had 3 bases not matched to a gene; V was cut back by 5 bases and J by 4 bases. This CDR3 has 15 residues. Germline V CDR1 and CDR2: MNHEY, SVGAGI. CDR3 bases: TGTGCCAGCAGTCGGGGGACAGGGGGCACCGGGGAGCTGTTTTTT. It encodes CASSRGTGGTGELFF.

J is TRBJ2-3 and V is TRBV11-2; no reliable D call. This CDR3 is 14 amino acids long. Germline-derived CDR1 and CDR2 are SGHAT and FQNNGV. Trimming cost V 1 base and J 3 bases, with 8 bases left between them. Here the CDR3 reads CASSLGGGTDTQYF. In DNA form, the CDR3 reads TGTGCCAGCAGCTTAGGCGGTGGTACAGATACGCAGTATTTT.

The chain carries TRBV5-1 and TRBJ2-7; D is unclear. V lost 0 bases, J lost 2 bases, and 6 bases lay in between. Germline V gene data show CDR1 as SGHRS and CDR2 as YFSETQ. The CDR3 contains 13 residues. The CDR3 nucleotides read TGCGCCAGCAGCTTGGAACAGACCTACGAGCAGTACTTC. It specifies CASSLEQTYEQYF.

The chain recombines TRBV11-3 with TRBJ2-1, with 7 bases that match TRBD2. With 1 base clipped from V and 4 bases from J, the junction kept 4 bases outside the gene matches. This CDR3 region has 15 residues. CDR1 and CDR2 (germline): SGHNT, YENEEA. The CDR3 reads CASSLAPGGYNEQFF. CDR3 DNA sequence: TGTGCCAGCAGCTTAGCGCCGGGAGGATACAATGAGCAGTTCTTC.

This sequence joins TRBV27 and TRBJ2-7, with TRBD2 identical over 7 bases. The CDR3 has 16 amino acids. From germline, CDR1 is MNHEY and CDR2 SMNVEV (reference sequence). The junction had 12 bases not matched to a gene; V was cut back by 5 bases and J by 2 bases. CDR3 sequence reads: CASSPLWEGWAYEQYF. The CDR3 DNA is TGTGCCAGCAGTCCCCTCTGGGAGGGCTGGGCCTACGAGCAGTACTTC.

This clone was seen a handful of times. The genes are TRBV2 and TRBJ1-2; maybe TRBD1 (5 bases). Trimming took off 3 bases at V and 2 bases at J, with 10 bases between the two ends. This CDR3 contains 14 residues. Germline assignment: CDR1 SNHLY and CDR2 FYNNEI. In nucleotides, the CDR3 is TGTGCCAGCAGTGAGTCAGGACAAAACTATGGCTACACCTTC. The encoded protein is CASSESGQNYGYTF.